This TCR beta chain is from a study of graft-versus-host responses after intestinal transplantation. On the study more broadly: Recipients got multivisceral, liver-intestinal, or isolated intestinal transplants.

The method was immunoSEQ multiplex PCR; TCRdb's version includes in-frame clones alone and lacks a portion of them. The sample has 130,000 or so clones, more than 80% seen once; the top ten hold roughly 0.15%. The J segment lost 0 bases and the V segment lost 4 bases, leaving 4 bases of the junction unmatched. CDR3 length: 15 amino acids. Germline V gene sequence: CDR1 SGHRS, CDR2 YFSETQ. Findings of the study overall: Recipient marrow harbored GvH clones, some of which surfaced first in ileum or blood.

As concerns this clone: The target antigen is unknown.

The TCR sequence derives from a human donor who received an intestinal transplant. The source was unstimulated CD4+ T cells sorted from spleen or lymph node cells, collected before intestinal transplant. The rearrangement joins TRBV5-1 to TRBJ2-3, with TRBD2 matching 8 bases. CDR3 sequence: CASSPPSGSTDTQYF. CDR3 nucleotide sequence: TGCGCCAGCAGCCCCCCTAGCGGGAGCACAGATACGCAGTATTTT.